Below, one TCR beta chain is given with its context. Its antigen is not identified. The data are from a study of response to subunit inactivated influenza vaccine. MiXCR, applied by TCRdb to the RT-PCR reads, yields one record per CDR3 protein. The table includes 500,000 to 600,000 distinct CDR3 sequences, around 8% detected once. Study outcomes and limitations: After each seasonal influenza vaccination, few new T cells are recruited, the authors suggested.

Germline loops: CDR1 DFQATT, CDR2 SNEGSKA (reference sequence). Trimming stripped 3 bases from V and 2 bases from J, with 5 bases between. The CDR3 is made up of 12 amino acids. The clonotype originates from a man aged 50-75 years who received an inactivated influenza vaccine. The input for sequencing was PBMCs from blood, taken less than 30 months after vaccination. This chain uses TRBV20-1 with TRBJ1-3; D remains unclear. The CDR3 sequence: CSARTPGNTIYF. The CDR3 coding sequence is TGCAGTGCTAGGACTCCTGGAAACACCATATATTTT.